These 22 T cell receptor beta chains originate from one sample sequenced in a study of cytomegalovirus exposure and HLA in healthy donors. Both 60 Vbeta primers and 13 Jbeta primers went into the PCR. TCRdb keeps only in-frame clones here, not all; method: immunoSEQ multiplex PCR. The sample yields hundreds of thousands of clones, around 89% seen once. Sequencing was performed on PBMCs. All receptors derive from a woman between 18 and 29 years old in good health and CMV-seronegative.

V gene TRBV25-1 combines with J gene TRBJ2-5, with D possibly TRBD1 on 5 matching bases. The germline V gene encodes CDR1 MGHDK and CDR2 SYGVNS. The CDR3 has 14 residues. The V end was cut by 2 bases, the J end by 1 base, with 8 bases between. This chain's CDR3 is CASSEGAVQETQYF. As DNA, the CDR3 is TGTGCCAGCAGTGAAGGGGCAGTCCAAGAGACCCAGTACTTC.

The DNA of the CDR3 is TGTGCCAGCAGCCACTGGACAGGGGAGGTGTCGGAGACCCAGTACTTC. It encodes CASSHWTGEVSETQYF. The V and J genes are TRBV7-8 and TRBJ2-5; 9 bases are shared with TRBD1. Germline values: CDR1 SGHVS, CDR2 FQNEAQ. The V gene end was trimmed by 5 bases and the J gene end by 5 bases; junction bases not matched to a gene: 12. The CDR3 consists of 16 residues. Supplemented by reference TRBV7-8 and TRBJ2-5, the full variable domain reads GAGVSQSPRYKVAKRGQDVALRCDPISGHVSLFWYQQALGQGPEFLTYFQNEAQLDKSGLPSDRFFAERPEGSVSTLKIQRTQQEDSAVYLCASSHWTGEVSETQYFGPGTRLLVL.

The V gene is TRBV10-3, the J gene TRBJ2-7, with 9 bases aligning to TRBD2. The germline CDR1 and CDR2 sequences are ENHRY and SYGVKD. The CDR3 runs 13 residues. V was clipped by 5 bases and J by 5 bases; unmatched bases: 4. The CDR3 region is CAISTGTSHEQYF. In DNA form, the CDR3 reads TGTGCCATCAGTACCGGGACTAGCCACGAGCAGTACTTC.

This rearrangement joins TRBV29-1 to TRBJ2-5; 8 bases align to TRBD2. The J call may be in error: the DNA end matches TRBJ2-7 better. The CDR3 loop spans 13 amino acids. Germline V gene sequence: CDR1 SQVTM, CDR2 ANQGSEA. The CDR3 loop is CSVVAGNSYEQYF. Here the CDR3 DNA reads TGCAGCGTTGTAGCGGGAAACTCCTACGAGCAGTACTTC.

The rearrangement joins TRBV7-9 to TRBJ2-7; D is perhaps TRBD1 (5 bases). The V gene lost 6 bases and the J gene lost 5 bases, with 8 bases spanning the gap. The CDR3 extends over 11 amino acids. Germline V gives CDR1 SEHNR, CDR2 FQNEAQ (reference sequence). The CDR3 protein is CASRGLDEQYF. The CDR3 DNA sequence: TGTGCCAGCAGGGGGCTCGACGAGCAGTACTTC.

The V gene is TRBV4-1, the J gene TRBJ2-7, with D unresolved. CDR1 MGHRA and CDR2 YSYEKL come from the germline V gene. The germline V and J ends were trimmed by 6 bases and 1 base, with 10 bases remaining between them. This CDR3 has 13 amino acids. CDR3 nucleotides: TGCGCCAGCAGGGAGACTTTTTCCTACGAGCAGTACTTC. Its protein is CASRETFSYEQYF.

The chain carries TRBV10-2 and TRBJ2-3, with 10 bases fitting TRBD2. Per the germline V gene, CDR1 is WSHSY and CDR2 is SAAADI. CDR3 size: 17 residues. Losses at the gene ends were 2 bases for V and 2 bases for J; bases not matched to a gene: 7. CDR3: CASSELGTSETTDTQYF. In DNA form, the CDR3 reads TGCGCCAGCAGTGAGCTAGGGACTAGCGAAACCACAGATACGCAGTATTTT.

The rearrangement joins TRBV9 to TRBJ2-1; D might be TRBD1 (7 bases). V was clipped by 0 bases and J by 0 bases, with 10 bases between them. The germline gives CDR1 SGDLS, CDR2 YYNGEE. The CDR3 is 16 amino acids. The CDR3 protein is CASSVAGGLSYNEQFF. For the CDR3, the DNA is TGTGCCAGCAGCGTAGCAGGGGGGCTCTCCTACAATGAGCAGTTCTTC. The full variable domain, with the rest looked up from reference TRBV9 and TRBJ2-1, is DSGVTQTPKHLITATGQRVTLRCSPRSGDLSVYWYQQSLDQGLQFLIQYYNGEERAKGNILERFSAQQFPDLHSELNLSSLELGDSALYFCASSVAGGLSYNEQFFGPGTRLTVL.

The chain joins TRBV4-1 to TRBJ1-1; D may be TRBD1 (5 bases). The V end was cut by 4 bases, the J end by 3 bases, with 18 bases between. The CDR3 loop spans 16 amino acids. CDR1 and CDR2 (germline): MGHRA, YSYEKL. This chain's CDR3 is CASSPPTWGGDTEAFF. The CDR3 bases are TGCGCCAGCAGCCCCCCAACTTGGGGAGGGGACACTGAAGCTTTCTTT.

The chain uses TRBV5-8 and TRBJ1-4, with D possibly matching TRBD1 (5 bases). This CDR3 region has 15 residues. V was pared by 1 base and J by 5 bases, with 12 bases between. Germline CDR1 and CDR2: SGHTS and YDEGEE. The CDR3 here is CASSLFGGENEKLFF. CDR3 bases: TGTGCCAGCAGCTTGTTCGGGGGTGAGAATGAAAAACTGTTTTTT.

This clone has a handful of counts. This chain connects TRBV6-5 to TRBJ2-7; D possibly corresponds to TRBD2 (6 bases). The CDR3 covers 15 residues. The V and J ends lost 6 bases and 2 bases respectively, with 17 bases between them. Germline-derived CDR1 and CDR2 are MNHEY and SVGAGI. CDR3 sequence: CASSYAGGATYEQYF. The CDR3 DNA reads TGTGCCAGCAGCTACGCCGGAGGGGCAACCTACGAGCAGTACTTC.

The gene calls are TRBV5-4 and TRBJ2-3; possible D gene TRBD2, 5 bases. CDR1 SGHNT and CDR2 YYREEE come from the germline V gene (reference sequence). V was shortened by 5 bases and J by 5 bases, with 12 bases between the two germline ends. The CDR3 spans 13 residues. CDR3 amino acids: CASSGLAIDTQYF. Written as DNA, the CDR3 is TGTGCCAGCAGTGGCTTAGCGATAGATACGCAGTATTTT. Filled out from reference TRBV5-4 and TRBJ2-3, the complete variable domain reads ETGVTQSPTHLIKTRGQQVTLRCSSQSGHNTVSWYQQALGQGPQFIFQYYREEENGRGNFPPRFSGLQFPNYSSELNVNALELDDSALYLCASSGLAIDTQYFGPGTRLTVL.

This chain's CDR3 is CASSWGTSGFYEQYF. For the CDR3, the DNA is TGCGCCAGCAGCTGGGGGACTAGCGGATTCTACGAGCAGTACTTC. V usage is TRBV5-1 and J usage is TRBJ2-7; 11 bases are a match to TRBD2. This CDR3 is built from 15 residues. CDR1 is SGHRS, CDR2 YFSETQ, per germline. J was trimmed by 3 bases and V by 3 bases; bases with no gene match: 5.

CDR3: CASSSGGGSYNEQFF. In DNA form, the CDR3 reads TGTGCCAGCAGCTCAGGAGGAGGTTCCTACAATGAGCAGTTCTTC. The rearrangement uses TRBV11-3 and TRBJ2-1, with D possibly being TRBD2 (5 bases). V lost 4 bases to trimming and J lost 1 base, with 11 bases between them. Germline values: CDR1 SGHNT, CDR2 YENEEA. This CDR3 comprises 15 residues.

This sequence joins TRBV7-8 and TRBJ2-7; no definite D call. In germline, CDR1 is SGHVS, CDR2 FQNEAQ. This CDR3 region has 16 residues. Trimming shortened V by 2 bases and J by 2 bases, and 16 bases separated the two germline ends. The CDR3 DNA is TGTGCCAGCAGCTTAACGAACCCCGGGTTCCCCTACGAGCAGTACTTC. Amino acids: CASSLTNPGFPYEQYF.

V is TRBV7-9 and J is TRBJ2-7, with 9 positions matching TRBD1. CDR1 is SEHNR and CDR2 is FQNEAQ in the germline V gene (reference sequence). The CDR3 length is 19 residues. J was trimmed by 3 bases and V by 5 bases; bases with no gene match: 20. CDR3 in amino acids: CASSPHKGQGSAGRYEQYF. The CDR3 DNA reads as TGTGCCAGCAGCCCCCATAAGGGACAGGGATCAGCAGGCCGCTACGAGCAGTACTTC.

This clone has just one count. The V call is TRBV29-1, the J call TRBJ1-5; no clear D. The CDR3 covers 13 residues. In germline, CDR1 is SQVTM, CDR2 ANQGSEA. Trimming shortened V by 6 bases and J by 0 bases, and 9 bases separated the two germline ends. The CDR3 nucleotides read TGCAGCGTGGCACAAAATAGCAATCAGCCCCAGCATTTT. Protein sequence: CSVAQNSNQPQHF.

V gene TRBV7-9 combines with J gene TRBJ1-1; D gene unclear. The CDR3 spans 16 residues. V gave up 1 base and J gave up 1 base, with 13 bases separating them. In germline, CDR1 is SEHNR, CDR2 FQNEAQ (reference sequence). In DNA, the CDR3 is TGTGCCAGCAGCTTAGGGCCCCAACAGAGGAACACTGAAGCTTTCTTT. Its translation is CASSLGPQQRNTEAFF.

The CDR3 region is CAWSPPGLLLAKNIQYF. In DNA, the CDR3 is TGTGCCTGGAGTCCGCCGGGACTATTGCTAGCCAAAAACATTCAGTACTTC. V usage is TRBV30 and J usage is TRBJ2-4, with TRBD2 matching 7 bases. Trimming cost V 2 bases and J 0 bases; bases outside gene matches: 10. The CDR3 is made up of 17 amino acids. Germline assignment: CDR1 GTSNPN and CDR2 SVGIG (reference sequence).

This chain links TRBV19 with TRBJ1-1; the D gene is possibly TRBD1 (6 bases). The V and J ends lost 4 bases and 2 bases respectively, with 17 bases between them. CDR3 length: 16 residues. Germline lookup yields CDR1 LNHDA and CDR2 SQIVND (reference sequence). CDR3 sequence (DNA): TGTGCCAGTAGTACATTCTATAGGACAGCTAACACTGAAGCTTTCTTT. This encodes CASSTFYRTANTEAFF.

The chain combines TRBV27 with TRBJ2-5, with TRBD2 identical over 12 bases. The trim removed 5 bases at V and 5 bases at J, leaving 6 bases unmatched. The CDR3 runs to 15 residues. Germline-derived CDR1 and CDR2 are MNHEY and SMNVEV (reference sequence). The CDR3 sequence: CASSPLAGGQETQYF. The CDR3 nucleotides are TGTGCCAGCAGTCCACTAGCGGGGGGCCAGGAGACCCAGTACTTC.

The chain joins TRBV6-6 to TRBJ1-1, with a possible D match to TRBD1 (5 bases). CDR3 length: 14 residues. From germline, CDR1 is MNHNY and CDR2 SVGAGI (reference sequence). Trimming stripped 2 bases from V and 11 bases from J, with 18 bases between. The CDR3 region is CASSYTGGDLGAFF. The CDR3 nucleotides are TGTGCCAGCAGTTACACGGGGGGGGACCTAGGGGCTTTCTTT.